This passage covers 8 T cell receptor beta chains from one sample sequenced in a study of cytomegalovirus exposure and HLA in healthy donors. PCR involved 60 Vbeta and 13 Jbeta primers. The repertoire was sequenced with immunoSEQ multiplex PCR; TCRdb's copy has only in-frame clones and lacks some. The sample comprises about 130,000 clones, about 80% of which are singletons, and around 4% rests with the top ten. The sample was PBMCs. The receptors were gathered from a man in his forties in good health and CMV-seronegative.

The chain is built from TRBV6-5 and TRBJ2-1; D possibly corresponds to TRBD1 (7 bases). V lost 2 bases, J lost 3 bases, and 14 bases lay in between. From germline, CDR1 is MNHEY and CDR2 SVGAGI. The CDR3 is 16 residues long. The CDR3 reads CASSYGRTGVYNEQFF. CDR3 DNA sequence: TGTGCCAGCAGTTACGGGAGGACAGGAGTCTACAATGAGCAGTTCTTC.

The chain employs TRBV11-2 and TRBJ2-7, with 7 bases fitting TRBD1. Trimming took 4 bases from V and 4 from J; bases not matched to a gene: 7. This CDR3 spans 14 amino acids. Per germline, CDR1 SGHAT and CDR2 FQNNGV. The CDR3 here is CASSSSGTEYEQYF. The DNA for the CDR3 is TGTGCCAGCAGCTCCTCCGGGACAGAGTACGAGCAGTACTTC.

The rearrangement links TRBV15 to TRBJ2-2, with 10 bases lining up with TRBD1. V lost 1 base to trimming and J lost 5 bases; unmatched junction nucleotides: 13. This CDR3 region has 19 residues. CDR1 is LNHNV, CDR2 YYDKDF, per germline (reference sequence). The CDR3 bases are TGTGCCACCAGCAGAGGGCTTAGAGGAAGGGACAGGGGTACCGGGGAGCTGTTTTTT. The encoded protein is CATSRGLRGRDRGTGELFF.

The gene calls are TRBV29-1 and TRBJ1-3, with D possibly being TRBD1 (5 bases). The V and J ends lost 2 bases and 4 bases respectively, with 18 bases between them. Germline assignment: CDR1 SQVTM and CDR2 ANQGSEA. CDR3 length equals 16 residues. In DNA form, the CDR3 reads TGCAGCGTTGAACCCTCCCAGGGTATTGGAGGAAACACCATATATTTT. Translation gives CSVEPSQGIGGNTIYF. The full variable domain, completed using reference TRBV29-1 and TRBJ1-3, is SAVISQKPSRDICQRGTSLTIQCQVDSQVTMMFWYRQQPGQSLTLIATANQGSEATYESGFVIDKFPISRPNLTFSTLTVSNMSPEDSSIYLCSVEPSQGIGGNTIYFGEGSWLTVV.

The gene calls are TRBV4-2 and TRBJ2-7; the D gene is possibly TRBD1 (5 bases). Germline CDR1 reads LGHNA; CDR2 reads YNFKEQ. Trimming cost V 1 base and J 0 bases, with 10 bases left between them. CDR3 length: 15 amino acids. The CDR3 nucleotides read TGTGCCAGCAGCCAAGTCGCAGGGAACTCCTACGAGCAGTACTTC. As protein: CASSQVAGNSYEQYF.

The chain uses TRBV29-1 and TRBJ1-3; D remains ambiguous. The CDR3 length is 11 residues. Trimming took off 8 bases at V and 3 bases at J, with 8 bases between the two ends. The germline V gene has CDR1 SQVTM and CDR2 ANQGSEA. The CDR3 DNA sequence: TGCAGCTCCCTAAATGGAAACACCATATATTTT. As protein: CSSLNGNTIYF.

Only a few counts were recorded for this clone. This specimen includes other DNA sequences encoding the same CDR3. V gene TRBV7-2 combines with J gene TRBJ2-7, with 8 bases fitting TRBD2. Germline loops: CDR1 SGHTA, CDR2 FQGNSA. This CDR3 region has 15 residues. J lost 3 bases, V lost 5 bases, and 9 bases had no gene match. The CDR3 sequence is CASSLDRGGGYEQYF. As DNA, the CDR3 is TGTGCCAGCAGCCTCGACCGGGGGGGCGGCTACGAGCAGTACTTC. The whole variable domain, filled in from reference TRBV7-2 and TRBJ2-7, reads GAGVSQSPSNKVTEKGKDVELRCDPISGHTALYWYRQSLGQGLEFLIYFQGNSAPDKSGLPSDRFSAERTGGSVSTLTIQRTQQEDSAVYLCASSLDRGGGYEQYFGPGTRLTVT.

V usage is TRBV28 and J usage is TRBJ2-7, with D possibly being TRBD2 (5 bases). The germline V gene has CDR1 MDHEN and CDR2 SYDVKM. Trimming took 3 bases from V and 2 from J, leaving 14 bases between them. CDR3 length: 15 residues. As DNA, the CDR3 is TGTGCCAGCAGTTTTTTGAGGCGGGTGGCCTACGAGCAGTACTTC. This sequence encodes CASSFLRRVAYEQYF.